Presented here are 17 T cell receptor beta chains from one specimen sequenced in a study of regulatory T cells in long-lasting Graves disease (dated by TCRdb to the early 2020s). The protocol used for the library was multiplex PCR. TCRdb records Illumina HiSeq 4000 as the sequencer. CDR3 regions were amplified by Arm-PCR with iRepertoire HTBI primers to construct TCR beta libraries. TCRdb reprocessing: public reads trimmed at Q25 with fastp, clones called with MiXCR, in-frame beta chains kept. Rows are combined by CDR3 protein, so each entry shows the most common genes and DNA. This sample holds 500,000 to 700,000 distinct CDR3 sequences; 30% were observed only once. Around 42% of the sample is held by the ten biggest clonotypes. This sample's time point label indicates: persistent/refractory GD, antithyroid drugs over 5 years with positive TRAb. RNA was extracted from PBMCs in TRIzol for both TCR sequencing and RNA sequencing.

The source material was peripheral blood mononuclear cells (PBMCs), sampled when the disease was refractory, from a patient treated with antithyroid drugs. These receptors all come from a female donor with Graves disease.

Remarks on this clonotype: The germline gene is not matched at one end of the junction; a read error may be the cause. The V call is TRBV18, the J call TRBJ2-5; 9 nucleotides align to TRBD1. Germline-derived CDR1 and CDR2 are KGHSH and LQKENI. CDR3 size: 15 residues. Here the CDR3 DNA reads TGTGCCAGCGCACCTTCAAACAGGGGGCTTGAGACCCAGTACTTC. Translating gives CASAPSNRGLETQYF.

V gene TRBV20-1 combines with J gene TRBJ2-5, with D uncertain. This CDR3 comprises 12 residues. The germline gives CDR1 DFQATT, CDR2 SNEGSKA (reference sequence). Between the trimmed V and J ends, which lost 3 bases and 5 bases, there was a span of 10 bases. In DNA, the CDR3 is TGCAGTGCTAGTTTCCACGGGGAGACCCAGTACTTC. Its translation is CSASFHGETQYF.

This clonotype was observed a handful of times. V gene TRBV3-1 combines with J gene TRBJ2-5; TRBD2 matches 8 bases. There are 15 residues in the CDR3. J lost 5 bases, V lost 5 bases, and 10 bases had no gene match. Germline CDR1 LGHDT, CDR2 YNNKEL (reference sequence). Here the CDR3 reads CASSKPGAGVETQYF. CDR3 DNA: TGTGCCAGCAGCAAGCCCGGAGCGGGAGTCGAGACCCAGTACTTC.

This clonotype was counted ten times or more. V is TRBV2 and J is TRBJ2-7, with 8 nucleotides matching TRBD1. CDR1 SNHLY and CDR2 FYNNEI come from the germline V gene. V trimming: 5 bases; J trimming: 7 bases; junction bases outside the gene matches: 13. The CDR3 is 15 amino acids. The CDR3 bases are TGTGCCAGCAGTTTCAGACCTCAGGGGGCACAGGAGCAGTACTTC. It yields the protein CASSFRPQGAQEQYF.

This chain joins TRBV12-3 or TRBV12-4 and TRBJ1-6; D is unclear. This CDR3 spans 15 amino acids. Trimming left V 1 base short and J 6 bases short, with 10 bases between. Written as DNA, the CDR3 is TGTGCCAGCAGTTTAGGGCCGGCCCGTAATTCACCCCTCCACTTT. It is translated as CASSLGPARNSPLHF.

This clonotype was counted only a few times. This chain connects TRBV2 to TRBJ2-7; TRBD2 might be the D (5 bases). The germline V gene encodes CDR1 SNHLY and CDR2 FYNNEI. The CDR3 sequence is 14 residues long. V dropped 4 bases and J dropped 4 bases, with 14 bases sitting between them. CDR3 sequence (DNA): TGTGCCAGCAGTGGTCGGGGAAGGGAATACGAGCAGTACTTC. Protein: CASSGRGREYEQYF.

This chain links TRBV3-1 with TRBJ1-2, with a possible D match to TRBD1 (5 bases). The CDR3 runs 15 residues. The V end lost 0 bases, the J end lost 2 bases, and 10 bases lay between the germline ends. The germline V gene encodes CDR1 LGHDT and CDR2 YNNKEL (reference sequence). CDR3: CASSQERQPNYGYTF. CDR3 sequence (DNA): TGTGCCAGCAGCCAAGAAAGACAGCCGAACTATGGCTACACCTTC.

This clonotype was observed a few times. V gene TRBV20-1 combines with J gene TRBJ1-1; D remains ambiguous. The length of the CDR3 is 11 residues. The germline V gene encodes CDR1 DFQATT and CDR2 SNEGSKA (reference sequence). Trimming cost V 7 bases and J 8 bases, with 14 bases left between them. The CDR3 region is CSVAAGSEAFF. The CDR3 DNA reads TGCAGTGTAGCGGCCGGATCCGAAGCTTTCTTT.

To note about this clonotype: A much larger clone differs from this one at a single base, so this may be a read error. The chain is built from TRBV6-1 and TRBJ1-2, with D maybe TRBD1 (6 bases). Germline V CDR1 and CDR2: MNHNS, SASEGT. The CDR3 consists of 14 residues. Trimming removed 5 bases at V and 6 bases at J, with 16 bases between. CDR3 DNA sequence: TGTGCCAGCAGTCCGCGACAGGCGGCTGATGGCTACACCTTC. The encoded protein is CASSPRQAADGYTF.

This clonotype appeared many times. The J gene is TRBJ2-7, the V gene TRBV6-5; D is ambiguous. V shed 4 bases and J shed 2 bases, with 9 bases lying between them. The CDR3 has 13 amino acids. The germline V gene has CDR1 MNHEY and CDR2 SVGAGI. The CDR3 here is CASSWSSTYEQYF. DNA of the CDR3: TGTGCCAGCAGTTGGTCGTCTACCTACGAGCAGTACTTC.

This clonotype was observed a handful of times. This sequence joins TRBV19 and TRBJ2-5; possibly TRBD2 for D (5 bases). The ends were cut back, 5 bases at V and 5 bases at J, with 12 bases in the middle. Germline CDR1 and CDR2: LNHDA and SQIVND (reference sequence). This CDR3 has 13 amino acids. CDR3: CASSSRGWETQYF. For the CDR3, the DNA is TGTGCCAGTAGTTCTCGAGGGTGGGAGACCCAGTACTTC.

The chain recombines TRBV7-3 with TRBJ2-7, with D perhaps TRBD1 (5 bases). Germline V lookup: CDR1 SGHTA, CDR2 FQGTGA. The V and J ends lost 1 base and 2 bases respectively, with 9 bases between them. The CDR3 contains 14 residues. For the CDR3, the DNA is TGTGCCAGCAGCTTAAATGCAGGGCCCTACGAGCAGTACTTC. This translates into CASSLNAGPYEQYF. Together with reference TRBV7-3 and TRBJ2-7, the CDR3 gives the full variable domain: GAGVSQTPSNKVTEKGKYVELRCDPISGHTALYWYRQSLGQGPEFLIYFQGTGAADDSGLPNDRFFAVRPEGSVSTLKIQRTERGDSAVYLCASSLNAGPYEQYFGPGTRLTVT.

This clonotype was recorded at least ten times. V is TRBV12-3 or TRBV12-4 and J is TRBJ2-3; D call uncertain. The V end lost 3 bases, the J end lost 2 bases, and 9 bases lay between the germline ends. This CDR3 contains 14 residues. The DNA of the CDR3 is TGTGCCAGCAGTTTTTCGAGCGTCACAGATACGCAGTATTTT. Residues: CASSFSSVTDTQYF.

The V and J genes are TRBV6-2 or TRBV6-3 and TRBJ1-5; 9 bases line up with TRBD1. This CDR3 is built from 15 residues. The germline CDR1 and CDR2 sequences are MNHEY and SVGEGT. Germline trimming cut 5 bases from V and 7 bases from J; bases unmatched to any gene: 9. CDR3 in amino acids: CASSAGTGSRQPQHF. CDR3 coding DNA: TGTGCCAGCAGTGCCGGGACAGGGTCGCGACAGCCCCAGCATTTT.

The V and J genes are TRBV19 and TRBJ2-1; D is ambiguous. The CDR3 has 17 residues. Germline values: CDR1 LNHDA, CDR2 SQIVND (reference sequence). V lost 2 bases and J 0 bases, leaving 14 bases between the germline ends. CDR3 nucleotide sequence: TGTGCCAGTAGTATACCCCGCGGCGTGAGCTCCTACAATGAGCAGTTCTTC. Amino acids: CASSIPRGVSSYNEQFF.

The genes are TRBV7-3 and TRBJ1-1; TRBD1 matches 7 bases. From germline, CDR1 is SGHTA and CDR2 FQGTGA. This CDR3 spans 15 amino acids. Germline trimming cut 7 bases from V and 1 base from J; bases unmatched to any gene: 9. Here the CDR3 DNA reads TGTGCCAGCACCGCCGAAGGGGGCCAGAACACTGAAGCTTTCTTT. This translates into CASTAEGGQNTEAFF.

Notes on this clonotype: It may be a read error: a sequence one base away is much more abundant. The V gene is TRBV28, the J gene TRBJ1-2; D remains ambiguous. Trimming cost V 7 bases and J 4 bases, with 13 bases left between them. The CDR3 covers 13 residues. Germline V CDR1 and CDR2: MDHEN, SYDVKM. In nucleotides, the CDR3 is TGTGCCAGCACCGCGCTTGTGCGCTATGGCTACACCTTC. Its translation: CASTALVRYGYTF.